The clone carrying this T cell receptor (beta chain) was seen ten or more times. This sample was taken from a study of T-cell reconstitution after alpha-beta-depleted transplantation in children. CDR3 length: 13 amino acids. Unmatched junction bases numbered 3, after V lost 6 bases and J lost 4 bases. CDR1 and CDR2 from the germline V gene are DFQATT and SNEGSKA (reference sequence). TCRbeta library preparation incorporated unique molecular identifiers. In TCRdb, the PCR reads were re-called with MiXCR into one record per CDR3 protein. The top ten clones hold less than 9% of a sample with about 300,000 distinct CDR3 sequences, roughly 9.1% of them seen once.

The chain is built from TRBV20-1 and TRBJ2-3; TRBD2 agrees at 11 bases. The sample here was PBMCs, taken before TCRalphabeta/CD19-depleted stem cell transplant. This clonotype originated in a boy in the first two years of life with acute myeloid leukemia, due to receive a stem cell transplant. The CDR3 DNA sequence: TGCAGTGCCACGACTAGCGGGGCAGATACGCAGTATTTT. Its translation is CSATTSGADTQYF.